A single sample gave rise to the 21 T cell receptor beta chains below, sequenced in a study of CD8 T cells in Susac syndrome (dated by TCRdb to the late 2010s). The receptor library was made with the immunoSEQ multiplex PCR assay. RNA was extracted using the RNeasy kit, and about 0.5 to 1 ug of the RNA was reverse transcribed with random hexamers. TCRdb cleaned the public reads at Q25 with fastp, built clones with MiXCR and kept in-frame beta chains. Rows matching on CDR3 protein sequence are summarized as one entry with the most common DNA and genes. In this sample the table shows about 190,000 distinct CDR3 sequences, 85% to 95% of which occur a single time. The top ten clonotypes cover 0.15% to 0.2% of the sample. The sequencing input was CD8+ T cells from PBMCs. These receptors all come from a human donor with Susac syndrome.

This clonotype was counted once. The chain couples TRBV11-2 to TRBJ2-7, with D unclear. Between the trimmed V and J ends, which lost 1 base and 0 bases, there was a span of 10 bases. The CDR3 contains 15 residues. CDR1 is SGHAT, CDR2 FQNNGV, per germline. The CDR3 sequence is CASSLVVSPSYEQYF. The CDR3 nucleotides read TGTGCCAGCAGCTTAGTCGTGTCCCCCTCCTACGAGCAGTACTTC.

This chain joins TRBV30 and TRBJ1-1; unclear D gene. V gave up 3 bases and J gave up 4 bases, with 6 bases separating them. The V gene's germline CDR1 is GTSNPN and CDR2 SVGIG (reference sequence). This CDR3 has 11 amino acids. The CDR3 DNA is TGTGCCTGGAGACGGCTCACTGAAGCTTTCTTT. Amino acids: CAWRRLTEAFF.

V and J are TRBV2 and TRBJ1-1, with D perhaps TRBD1 (5 bases). The length of the CDR3 is 16 residues. The germline V and J ends were trimmed by 3 bases and 1 base, with 15 bases remaining between them. CDR1 and CDR2 (germline): SNHLY, FYNNEI. CDR3 sequence reads: CASSEAVGQGNTEAFF. The DNA of the CDR3 is TGTGCCAGCAGTGAGGCAGTAGGGCAGGGGAACACTGAAGCTTTCTTT.

The V gene is TRBV5-1, the J gene TRBJ2-5, with TRBD1 as a possible D gene (5 bases). Germline CDR1 SGHRS, CDR2 YFSETQ. This CDR3 has 14 amino acids. V was cut by 0 bases and J by 2 bases, with 8 bases left in between. CDR3 protein: CASSLVDRQETQYF. As DNA, the CDR3 is TGCGCCAGCAGCTTGGTTGACAGACAAGAGACCCAGTACTTC. The whole variable domain, remainder taken from reference TRBV5-1 and TRBJ2-5, is KAGVTQTPRYLIKTRGQQVTLSCSPISGHRSVSWYQQTPGQGLQFLFEYFSETQRNKGNFPGRFSGRQFSNSRSEMNVSTLELGDSALYLCASSLVDRQETQYFGPGTRLLVL.

The CDR3 loop is CASSSHREQTEAFF. The CDR3 nucleotides are TGTGCCAGCAGCTCACATCGAGAACAAACTGAAGCTTTCTTT. The chain couples TRBV11-2 to TRBJ1-1; D gene unclear. Trimming cost V 4 bases and J 5 bases, with 14 bases left between them. The CDR3 consists of 14 residues. Germline CDR1 reads SGHAT; CDR2 reads FQNNGV. Full variable domain (outside the CDR3, taken from reference TRBV11-2 and TRBJ1-1): EAGVAQSPRYKIIEKRQSVAFWCNPISGHATLYWYQQILGQGPKLLIQFQNNGVVDDSQLPKDRFSAERLKGVDSTLKIQPAKLEDSAVYLCASSSHREQTEAFFGQGTRLTVV.

The chain employs TRBV19 and TRBJ2-4; 10 bases are a match to TRBD2. V lost 4 bases, J lost 8 bases, and 2 bases stayed unmatched. CDR1 LNHDA and CDR2 SQIVND come from the germline V gene (reference sequence). This CDR3 contains 13 residues. This chain's CDR3 is CASSTSGSDIQYF. DNA for the CDR3: TGTGCCAGTAGTACTAGCGGGAGTGACATTCAGTACTTC.

This clonotype showed up just once. V usage is TRBV28 and J usage is TRBJ2-7; TRBD2 matches 10 bases. Germline V CDR1 and CDR2: MDHEN, SYDVKM. CDR3 length equals 14 residues. Trimming cost V 3 bases and J 3 bases; bases outside gene matches: 2. The CDR3 protein is CASSFRTSGYEQYF. The CDR3 DNA reads as TGTGCCAGCAGTTTCCGGACTAGCGGCTACGAGCAGTACTTC.

The chain combines TRBV7-9 with TRBJ1-3; D gene uncertain. This CDR3 is 12 amino acids long. Germline CDR1 SEHNR, CDR2 FQNEAQ (reference sequence). Trimming pared 7 bases from V and 1 base from J, leaving 5 bases between. CDR3 sequence reads: CASTVSGNTIYF. CDR3 DNA sequence: TGTGCCAGCACCGTTTCTGGAAACACCATATATTTT.

The V and J genes are TRBV7-6 and TRBJ2-7, with 12 nucleotides matching TRBD2. This CDR3 contains 15 residues. Germline CDR1 SGHVS, CDR2 FNYEAQ. V gave up 5 bases and J gave up 3 bases; unmatched junction bases: 5. CDR3 coding DNA: TGTGCCAGCAGCACGACTAGCGGGGGAGGCTACGAGCAGTACTTC. Its translation is CASSTTSGGGYEQYF.

This clonotype occurred once. The CDR3 reads CASSLGLPRRNEQFF. CDR3 nucleotides: TGTGCCAGCAGCTTAGGTCTTCCCCGAAGGAATGAGCAGTTCTTC. The genes are TRBV7-9 and TRBJ2-1; D uncertain. Germline-derived CDR1 and CDR2 are SEHNR and FQNEAQ (reference sequence). CDR3 length: 15 residues. Deletions cut 1 base from V and 7 bases from J, with 14 bases between.

V and J are TRBV12-3 or TRBV12-4 and TRBJ2-1; the match to TRBD2 covers 8 bases. The CDR3 loop spans 13 amino acids. V was clipped by 6 bases and J by 2 bases; unmatched bases: 0. The CDR3 here is CASRAGAYNEQFF. CDR3 nucleotide sequence: TGTGCCAGCAGAGCGGGGGCCTACAATGAGCAGTTCTTC.

The gene calls are TRBV6-2 or TRBV6-3 and TRBJ2-3; maybe TRBD1 (5 bases). The CDR3 sequence is 15 residues long. V lost 2 bases to trimming and J lost 2 bases, with 11 bases between them. CDR1 is MNHEY, CDR2 SVGEGT, per germline. For the CDR3, the DNA is TGTGCCAGCAGTTACGCGTACAGGCCCACAGATACGCAGTATTTT. This gives the protein CASSYAYRPTDTQYF.

The chain has TRBV20-1 and TRBJ2-4; 11 bases align to TRBD1. The ends lost 3 bases at V and 7 bases at J; junction bases unmatched: 5. Germline V gene lookup returns CDR1 DFQATT and CDR2 SNEGSKA (reference sequence). The CDR3 is 14 amino acids. The CDR3 reads CSARGRDRGNIQYF. The DNA for the CDR3 is TGCAGTGCTAGGGGCCGGGACAGGGGGAACATTCAGTACTTC.

The chain joins TRBV5-1 to TRBJ1-1, with TRBD1 matching 7 bases. CDR1 is SGHRS and CDR2 is YFSETQ in the germline V gene. CDR3 length: 13 amino acids. Trimming at V came to 6 bases and at J to 6 bases, leaving 8 bases not matched to a gene. CDR3 loop: CASMGTAAAEAFF. CDR3 sequence (DNA): TGCGCCAGCATGGGGACAGCCGCAGCTGAAGCTTTCTTT.

The CDR3 here is CASSQDRGIYEQYF. CDR3 DNA sequence: TGCGCCAGCAGCCAAGATCGGGGAATATACGAGCAGTACTTC. The V gene is TRBV4-1, the J gene TRBJ2-7, with a weak D call TRBD2 (5 bases). The germline CDR1 and CDR2 sequences are MGHRA and YSYEKL. V dropped 0 bases and J dropped 4 bases, with 10 bases sitting between them. This CDR3 region has 14 residues.

This clonotype was seen once. V is TRBV29-1 and J is TRBJ1-2; 7 bases are a match to TRBD1. V lost 6 bases to trimming and J lost 5 bases; unmatched junction nucleotides: 6. CDR1 SQVTM and CDR2 ANQGSEA come from the germline V gene. The CDR3 is 12 residues long. The CDR3 DNA reads as TGCAGCGTCCCTCCACAGGGGTATGGCTACACCTTC. Its translation: CSVPPQGYGYTF.

The chain has TRBV27 and TRBJ1-2, with D unresolved. Germline CDR1 is MNHEY and CDR2 is SMNVEV (reference sequence). The CDR3 sequence is 17 residues long. Trimming took 0 bases from V and 0 from J, leaving 14 bases between them. CDR3 coding DNA: TGTGCCAGCAGTTTATCTCTGAGCACTCTTTCTAACTATGGCTACACCTTC. It specifies CASSLSLSTLSNYGYTF.

The V gene is TRBV10-3, the J gene TRBJ2-3, with 11 bases lining up with TRBD2. Germline CDR1 ENHRY, CDR2 SYGVKD. The CDR3 length is 14 residues. J was trimmed by 4 bases and V by 4 bases; bases with no gene match: 1. The CDR3 loop reads CAISATSGADTQYF. The CDR3 DNA reads as TGTGCCATCAGTGCGACTAGCGGGGCAGATACGCAGTATTTT.

This chain links TRBV5-4 with TRBJ1-2; D is ambiguous. V gave up 4 bases and J gave up 8 bases, with 9 bases separating them. Looked up from germline, CDR1 is SGHNT and CDR2 is YYREEE (reference sequence). CDR3 length equals 11 residues. CDR3 region: CASSLFRGYTF. In DNA, the CDR3 is TGTGCCAGCAGCCTCTTTCGGGGCTACACCTTC.

This clonotype was found once. This rearrangement joins TRBV6-5 to TRBJ1-1, with a tentative D call TRBD1 (6 bases). V was pared by 5 bases and J by 4 bases, with 14 bases between. Germline lookup yields CDR1 MNHEY and CDR2 SVGAGI. The CDR3 spans 14 residues. In nucleotides, the CDR3 is TGTGCCAGCAGTCTCACAGGGAGTGCCACTGAAGCTTTCTTT. Protein: CASSLTGSATEAFF.

The chain is built from TRBV12-3 or TRBV12-4 and TRBJ1-1; D unresolved. This CDR3 has 13 residues. V shed 4 bases and J shed 2 bases, with 8 bases lying between them. The CDR3 DNA reads TGTGCCAGCAGTTCCATAACCAACACTGAAGCTTTCTTT. Translating gives CASSSITNTEAFF.